A single sample gave rise to the 24 T cell receptor beta chains below, sequenced in a study of CD8 T cells in Susac syndrome (dated by TCRdb to between 2018 and 2021). The library relied on the immunoSEQ multiplex PCR assay. RNA was extracted with the RNeasy kit and roughly 0.45 to 1 ug was reverse transcribed using random hexamers. TCRdb reworked the public reads: Q25 trimming with fastp, MiXCR clone assembly, productive beta chains retained. Rows are unified per CDR3 protein, each entry keeping the most common DNA and genes. The sample records some 450,000 distinct CDR3 sequences, approximately 85% of which are singletons. Approximately 0.12% of the sample belongs to the ten largest clones. The sample consisted of CD8+ T cells from PBMCs. These receptors were taken from a human donor with multiple sclerosis.

The chain has TRBV3-1 and TRBJ1-1; D perhaps matches TRBD1 (6 bases). Trimming pared 4 bases from V and 0 bases from J, leaving 15 bases between. The germline gives CDR1 LGHDT, CDR2 YNNKEL (reference sequence). There are 16 residues in the CDR3. CDR3 amino acids: CASSPGRGALNTEAFF. The CDR3 bases are TGTGCCAGCAGCCCAGGGAGGGGGGCATTGAACACTGAAGCTTTCTTT.

A word on this clonotype: At one end, the junction sequence differs from germline, possibly due to a read error. The chain joins TRBV12-5 to TRBJ1-2, with D possibly matching TRBD1 (5 bases). There are 11 residues in the CDR3. The germline V gene has CDR1 LGHNT and CDR2 FRNRAP. In DNA form, the CDR3 reads TGTGCTAGTGGTTTGGTACGGGACTACTACTTC. Translation gives CASGLVRDYYF. Full variable domain (missing parts from reference TRBV12-5 and TRBJ1-2): DARVTQTPRHKVTEMGQEVTMRCQPILGHNTVFWYRQTMMQGLELLAYFRNRAPLDDSGMPKDRFSAEMPDATLATLKIQPSEPRDSAVYFCASGLVRDYYFGSGTRLTVV.

The rearrangement links TRBV3-1 to TRBJ2-5; D perhaps matches TRBD1 (5 bases). This CDR3 contains 15 residues. Looked up from germline, CDR1 is LGHDT and CDR2 is YNNKEL (reference sequence). V dropped 0 bases and J dropped 1 base, with 9 bases sitting between them. In DNA, the CDR3 is TGTGCCAGCAGCCAAGACAGACAGACCCAAGAGACCCAGTACTTC. Residues: CASSQDRQTQETQYF.

This chain joins TRBV28 and TRBJ2-7; no reliable D call. With 5 bases removed from V and 4 bases from J, the gap between germline ends came to 3 bases. The germline CDR1 and CDR2 sequences are MDHEN and SYDVKM. The CDR3 sequence is 10 residues long. The CDR3 DNA reads TGTGCCAGCAGTAAATACGAGCAGTACTTC. This translates into CASSKYEQYF.

This clonotype was counted once. The chain has TRBV19 and TRBJ1-1; D may be TRBD1 (6 bases). V shed 3 bases and J shed 6 bases, with 17 bases lying between them. Germline CDR1 reads LNHDA; CDR2 reads SQIVND (reference sequence). This CDR3 region has 15 residues. The CDR3 here is CASSIWGQRDAEAFF. CDR3 nucleotide sequence: TGTGCCAGTAGTATCTGGGGGCAGAGGGACGCTGAAGCTTTCTTT.

The chain couples TRBV12-3 or TRBV12-4 to TRBJ1-5; tentatively, D is TRBD1 (6 bases). The CDR3 extends over 18 amino acids. Trimming took 6 bases from V and 2 from J, leaving 23 bases between them. This CDR3 is CASSSTHWDILGNQPQHF. The CDR3 DNA sequence: TGTGCCAGCAGCTCAACTCATTGGGACATTCTGGGCAATCAGCCCCAGCATTTT.

The chain joins TRBV9 to TRBJ2-7; the D is unclear. This CDR3 has 12 amino acids. The ends were cut back, 4 bases at V and 13 bases at J, with 18 bases in the middle. The germline CDR1 and CDR2 sequences are SGDLS and YYNGEE. CDR3 nucleotide sequence: TGTGCCAGCAGCTCCGGCAGTGGTCCTATCTACTTC. Translated: CASSSGSGPIYF.

The J gene is TRBJ2-2, the V gene TRBV27; D is uncertain. Trimming took off 3 bases at V and 4 bases at J, with 9 bases between the two ends. Germline V gene lookup returns CDR1 MNHEY and CDR2 SMNVEV (reference sequence). CDR3 size: 14 residues. The CDR3 coding sequence is TGTGCCAGCAGTTTTGGGCCGGTCACCGGGGAGCTGTTTTTT. Amino acids: CASSFGPVTGELFF.

In its sample, this clonotype was seen a few times. The chain links TRBV6-1 to TRBJ2-5; no clear D. The CDR3 contains 13 residues. V lost 4 bases and J lost 2, with 8 bases in between. The germline gives CDR1 MNHNS, CDR2 SASEGT. CDR3 amino acids: CASSGEPQETQYF. The CDR3 DNA sequence: TGTGCCAGCAGTGGGGAACCGCAAGAGACCCAGTACTTC.

The chain joins TRBV28 to TRBJ1-4, with D maybe TRBD1 (5 bases). Trimming stripped 3 bases from V and 8 bases from J, with 10 bases between. Germline loops: CDR1 MDHEN, CDR2 SYDVKM. The CDR3 is made up of 13 amino acids. The CDR3 protein is CASSFVGEEKLFF. The CDR3 DNA reads TGTGCCAGCAGTTTCGTGGGGGAAGAAAAACTGTTTTTT.

This chain uses TRBV5-5 with TRBJ2-7; 8 nucleotides agree with TRBD2. Germline-derived CDR1 and CDR2 are SGHKS and YYEKEE (reference sequence). J lost 2 bases, V lost 4 bases, and 5 bases had no gene match. The CDR3 is 14 residues long. This CDR3 reads CASSRTGGTYEQYF. The CDR3 nucleotides are TGTGCCAGCAGCCGAACGGGGGGGACCTACGAGCAGTACTTC.

The V gene is TRBV5-1, the J gene TRBJ2-3; D assignment may be TRBD1 or TRBD2 (5 bases each). Per the germline V gene, CDR1 is SGHRS and CDR2 is YFSETQ. The CDR3 is made up of 13 amino acids. V was pared by 3 bases and J by 6 bases, with 11 bases between. Here the CDR3 reads CASSYPGPDTQYF. The CDR3 DNA reads TGCGCCAGCAGCTATCCGGGACCGGATACGCAGTATTTT.

The gene calls are TRBV13 and TRBJ1-4; 7 nucleotides line up with TRBD1. The CDR3 runs to 14 residues. V lost 4 bases and J lost 10; bases outside the gene matches: 9. The V gene's germline CDR1 is PRHDT and CDR2 FYEKMQ (reference sequence). CDR3 nucleotides: TGTGCCAGCAGCTCCGGGACAGAAAACGGAAAACTGTTTTTT. Translating it yields CASSSGTENGKLFF.

The chain joins TRBV27 to TRBJ2-7; TRBD2 agrees at 9 bases. The CDR3 runs 13 residues. Germline CDR1 reads MNHEY; CDR2 reads SMNVEV (reference sequence). The V gene end was trimmed by 10 bases and the J gene end by 4 bases; junction bases not matched to a gene: 8. The CDR3 DNA sequence: TGTGCCACCAAACTAGCGGGTAATTACGAGCAGTACTTC. The encoded protein is CATKLAGNYEQYF.

The V gene is TRBV20-1, the J gene TRBJ1-2; TRBD1 matches 10 bases. CDR3 length: 15 residues. Germline V lookup: CDR1 DFQATT, CDR2 SNEGSKA (reference sequence). The V segment lost 0 bases and the J segment 7 bases; nucleotides outside the gene matches: 8. Here the CDR3 reads CSARDQETGGIGYTF. As DNA, the CDR3 is TGCAGTGCTAGAGATCAAGAGACAGGGGGCATTGGCTACACCTTC.

The chain links TRBV7-6 to TRBJ2-5; 7 bases match TRBD2. The CDR3 totals 18 residues. The trim removed 3 bases at V and 2 bases at J, leaving 15 bases unmatched. CDR1 and CDR2 from the germline V gene are SGHVS and FNYEAQ. CDR3: CASSFSISGGEIQETQYF. Written as DNA, the CDR3 is TGTGCCAGCAGCTTTTCCATATCGGGGGGAGAAATACAAGAGACCCAGTACTTC.

This CDR3 reads CASSTGDSYNEQFF. In DNA, the CDR3 is TGTGCCAGTAGTACGGGGGACTCCTACAATGAGCAGTTCTTC. The V and J genes are TRBV19 and TRBJ2-1, with D possibly matching TRBD2 (6 bases). The V end was cut by 4 bases, the J end by 0 bases, with 7 bases between. CDR3 length: 14 residues. Germline CDR1 LNHDA, CDR2 SQIVND (reference sequence).

In this sample, this clonotype turned up once. The CDR3: CASSLSWGTNYGYTF. For the CDR3, the DNA is TGTGCCAGCAGTTTAAGTTGGGGAACTAACTATGGCTACACCTTC. The V gene is TRBV27, the J gene TRBJ1-2; D unclear. There are 15 residues in the CDR3. With 2 bases removed from V and 0 bases from J, the gap between germline ends came to 10 bases. The germline V gene has CDR1 MNHEY and CDR2 SMNVEV (reference sequence).

The genes are TRBV5-1 and TRBJ2-3, with 12 bases aligning to TRBD2. The CDR3 loop spans 16 amino acids. The V gene end was trimmed by 4 bases and the J gene end by 2 bases; junction bases not matched to a gene: 5. Germline CDR1 and CDR2: SGHRS and YFSETQ. This chain's CDR3 is CASSARTSGITDTQYF. In DNA, the CDR3 is TGCGCCAGCAGCGCGAGGACTAGCGGGATCACAGATACGCAGTATTTT. Using reference TRBV5-1 and TRBJ2-3 for the parts outside the CDR3, the full variable domain is KAGVTQTPRYLIKTRGQQVTLSCSPISGHRSVSWYQQTPGQGLQFLFEYFSETQRNKGNFPGRFSGRQFSNSRSEMNVSTLELGDSALYLCASSARTSGITDTQYFGPGTRLTVL.

The chain couples TRBV7-9 to TRBJ1-5, with TRBD1 as a possible D gene (6 bases). In germline, CDR1 is SEHNR, CDR2 FQNEAQ (reference sequence). V was pared by 5 bases and J by 8 bases, with 19 bases between. CDR3 length: 15 amino acids. The DNA of the CDR3 is TGTGCCAGCAGCGGTAGTGCCCCAGGGGATGAGCCCCAGCATTTT. This gives the protein CASSGSAPGDEPQHF.

The chain is built from TRBV19 and TRBJ2-5; TRBD2 aligns across 9 bases. Per germline, CDR1 LNHDA and CDR2 SQIVND (reference sequence). This CDR3 spans 16 amino acids. V was pared by 6 bases and J by 5 bases, with 13 bases of the junction left unmatched. CDR3 loop: CASSPIAGEVWETQYF. CDR3 nucleotide sequence: TGTGCCAGTAGCCCTATAGCGGGAGAAGTTTGGGAGACCCAGTACTTC.

The V call is TRBV4-1, the J call TRBJ2-7, with D possibly called TRBD1 or TRBD2 (5 bases each). V lost 0 bases and J 1 base, leaving 13 bases between the germline ends. Germline V lookup: CDR1 MGHRA, CDR2 YSYEKL. The CDR3 extends over 16 amino acids. The CDR3 here is CASSQDDGANSYEQYF. CDR3 DNA sequence: TGCGCCAGCAGCCAAGATGACGGGGCGAATTCCTACGAGCAGTACTTC.

This sequence joins TRBV2 and TRBJ2-3; D is possibly TRBD1 (5 bases). V shed 3 bases and J shed 0 bases, with 13 bases lying between them. Germline CDR1 and CDR2: SNHLY and FYNNEI. The length of the CDR3 is 16 residues. CDR3: CASSDGRTSSTDTQYF. The CDR3 nucleotides are TGTGCCAGCAGTGACGGCCGGACATCAAGCACAGATACGCAGTATTTT.

The rearrangement joins TRBV6-1 to TRBJ2-7; possibly TRBD1 for D (6 bases). The V and J ends lost 6 bases and 1 base respectively, with 16 bases between them. The CDR3 contains 15 residues. Per germline, CDR1 MNHNS and CDR2 SASEGT. The chain's CDR3 is CASSTGPGQSYEQYF. The CDR3 coding sequence is TGTGCCAGCAGCACAGGACCGGGACAATCCTACGAGCAGTACTTC.